This T cell receptor beta chain was captured by sequencing in a study of blood T cell repertoires in COVID-19. About the research overall: Some COVID-19 samples were acute and others convalescent; all came from the United States, Italy and Spain. From T cells, B-cell-depleted T cells, or PBMCs came the material, which was cDNA or gDNA.

CDR1 is LGHDT and CDR2 is YNNKEL in the germline V gene (reference sequence). The CDR3 sequence is 13 residues long. V lost 4 bases, J lost 7 bases, and 6 bases stayed unmatched. Source study methods: Reference gene primer amplification yielded estimated nucleated cell counts. The assay was immunoSEQ multiplex PCR, and TCRdb's table has in-frame clones only and misses some. That table furnishes V, J and clone size, whereas the DNA furnished D and trimming. The sample records around 320,000 clones, around 92% being singletons. Patients of the Seattle cohort, enrolled during active infection, were followed longitudinally.

The sample consisted of peripheral blood. This sequence joins TRBV3-1 (or the pseudogene TRBV3-2) and TRBJ2-7; TRBD1 aligns across 8 bases. The TCR comes from a woman younger than 45 with COVID-19, enrolled during active disease. CDR3 in DNA: TGTGCCAGCAGCCGGACAGGGTTGGGGGAGCAGTACTTC. The encoded protein is CASSRTGLGEQYF.